This T cell receptor (beta chain) originates from a study of cytomegalovirus exposure and HLA in healthy donors. Points from the study as a whole: In an earlier analysis, in 587 donors, most V segments appeared productive either ~90% or ~30% of the time. Researchers counted over 150 TCR beta chains as cytomegalovirus-associated.

About this clone: Its antigen remains unidentified.

The PCR ran on 60 Vbeta and 13 Jbeta primers. The table came from immunoSEQ multiplex PCR; TCRdb's copy has only in-frame clones and leaves some out. The sample yields 120,000 or so clones, 80% seen once. Sequenced: PBMCs. This receptor was obtained from a man aged 25-45 years in good health and CMV-seronegative.

CDR3 amino acids: CASSGQGLGGTDTQYF. The CDR3 coding sequence is TGTGCCAGCAGCGGACAGGGTTTGGGTGGGACAGATACGCAGTATTTT. This chain connects TRBV9 to TRBJ2-3, with 7 bases fitting TRBD1. With V trimmed by 3 bases and J by 3 bases, 10 bases remained unmatched. This CDR3 comprises 16 residues. CDR1 and CDR2 (germline): SGDLS, YYNGEE.